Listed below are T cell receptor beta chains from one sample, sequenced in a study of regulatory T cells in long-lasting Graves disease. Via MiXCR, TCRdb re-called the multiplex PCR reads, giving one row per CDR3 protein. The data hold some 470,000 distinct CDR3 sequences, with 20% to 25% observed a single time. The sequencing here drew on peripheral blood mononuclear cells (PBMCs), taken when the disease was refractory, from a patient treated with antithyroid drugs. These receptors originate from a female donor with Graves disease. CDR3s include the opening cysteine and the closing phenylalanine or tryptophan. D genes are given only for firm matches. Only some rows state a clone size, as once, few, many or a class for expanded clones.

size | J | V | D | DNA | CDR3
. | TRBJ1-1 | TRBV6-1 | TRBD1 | TGTGCCAGCAGCCTCGGGACAGCCTGGATGAACACTGAAGCTTTCTTT | CASSLGTAWMNTEAFF
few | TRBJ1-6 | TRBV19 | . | TGTGCCAGTACCTACGCAAGGGGGTATTCACCCCTCCACTTT | CASTYARGYSPLHF
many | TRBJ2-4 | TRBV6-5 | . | TGTGCCAGCAGTTACTCGACTCTGGGGAACATTCAGTACTTC | CASSYSTLGNIQYF
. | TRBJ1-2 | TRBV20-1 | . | TGCAGTGCTAGACTGGAGGCAGGGGAAAGCTACACCTTC | CSARLEAGESYTF
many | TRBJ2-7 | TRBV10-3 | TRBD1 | TGTGCCATCACACCACAGGGGGCCTACGAGCAGTACTTC | CAITPQGAYEQYF
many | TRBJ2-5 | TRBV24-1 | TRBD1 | TGTGCCACCAGTGGGACAGGGGCGTTGGAGACCCAGTACTTC | CATSGTGALETQYF
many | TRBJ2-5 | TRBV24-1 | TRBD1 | TGTGCCACCAGTGATTCTTCCGGGACAGGGGAGACCCAGTACTTC | CATSDSSGTGETQYF
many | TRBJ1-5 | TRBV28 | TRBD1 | TGTGCCAGCAGTCCAAGGACAGGAAGAGGTGCATATAGCAATCAGCCCCAGCATTTT | CASSPRTGRGAYSNQPQHF
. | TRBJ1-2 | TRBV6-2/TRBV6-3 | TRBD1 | TGTGCCAGCAGAGGACAGGGGGAGACCTATGGCTACACCTTC | CASRGQGETYGYTF
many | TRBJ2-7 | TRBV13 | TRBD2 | TGTGCCAGCAGCGATAGCGGGAGGGCCACGTACGAGCAGTACTTC | CASSDSGRATYEQYF
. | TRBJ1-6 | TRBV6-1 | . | TGTGCCGCGAAGTGCAGGGTGAATTCGGCCCTCCACTTT | CAAKCRVNSALHF
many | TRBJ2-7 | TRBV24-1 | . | TGTGCCACCAGTGATCTCCACCCCGGTGGGGGGTGGTACGAGCAGTACTTC | CATSDLHPGGGWYEQYF
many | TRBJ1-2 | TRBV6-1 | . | TGTGCCAGCAGTCCCTTCTCTAACTATGGCTACACCTTC | CASSPFSNYGYTF
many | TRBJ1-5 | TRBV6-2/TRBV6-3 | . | TGTGCCAGCAGTTACGGCTCTGGGCCCCAGCATTTT | CASSYGSGPQHF
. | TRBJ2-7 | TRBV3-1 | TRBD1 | TGTGCCAGCAGGAGACAGGGAACGGGGAGTGCCTACGAGCAGTACTTC | CASRRQGTGSAYEQYF
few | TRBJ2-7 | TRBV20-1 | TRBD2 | TGCAGTGTGTCTCCGGGACTAGCGGGAGTGGGGTCCTACGAGCAGTACTTC | CSVSPGLAGVGSYEQYF
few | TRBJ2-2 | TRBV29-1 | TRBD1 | TGCAGCGTTCCCGACAGGGCACTAAGGGGGGAGCTGTTTTTT | CSVPDRALRGELFF
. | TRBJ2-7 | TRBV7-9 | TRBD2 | TGTGCCAGCAGCCTAGAACCGGGACTAGCGGCCTACGAGCAGTACTTC | CASSLEPGLAAYEQYF
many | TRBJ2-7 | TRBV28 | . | TGTGCCAGCAGTTTCCCAGTTGGGGGGGCTGACTTCGAGGAGCAGTACTTC | CASSFPVGGADFEEQYF
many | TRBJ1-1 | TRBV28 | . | TGTGCCAGCACCCTTTATGCGGAACCAGGGGCAGGCGGCACTGAAGCTTTCTTT | CASTLYAEPGAGGTEAFF
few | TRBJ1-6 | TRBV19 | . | TGTGCCAGTAGGAACGACGCTGGGAGTTCACCCCTCCACTTT | CASRNDAGSSPLHF
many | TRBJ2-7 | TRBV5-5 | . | TGTGCCAGCAGCGAGGGACCCGGGCCGGTGGAGCAGTACTTC | CASSEGPGPVEQYF
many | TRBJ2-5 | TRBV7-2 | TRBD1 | TGTGCCAGCAGCTCTGGGACAGGGGCGCTCAGGAACTTC | CASSSGTGALRNF
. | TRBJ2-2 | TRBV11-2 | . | TGTGCCAGCAGCTTAGGCGCGGGAGGGGAGCTGTTTTTT | CASSLGAGGELFF
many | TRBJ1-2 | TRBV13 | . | TGTGCCAGCAGCGATAGCGACAGGATCTATGGCTACACCTTC | CASSDSDRIYGYTF
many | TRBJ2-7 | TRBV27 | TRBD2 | TGTGCCAGCAGTTTGGTAGCTAGCGGGAGATACGAGCAGTACTTC | CASSLVASGRYEQYF
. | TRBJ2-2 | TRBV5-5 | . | TGTGCCAGCAGCTTGTTTAAGGGGAGGACCGGGGAGCTGTTTTTT | CASSLFKGRTGELFF
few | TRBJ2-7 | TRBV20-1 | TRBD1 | TGCAGTGCTTCTCCAGGGGGACCCTACGAGCAGTACTTC | CSASPGGPYEQYF
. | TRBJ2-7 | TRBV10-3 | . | TGTGCCATCAGCGGGGACCTCTCACCTTCCTACGAGCAGTACTTC | CAISGDLSPSYEQYF
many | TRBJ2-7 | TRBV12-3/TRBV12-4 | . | TGTGCCAGCAGTCGTACAGGGAAGATGGACGAGCAGTACTTC | CASSRTGKMDEQYF
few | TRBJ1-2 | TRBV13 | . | TGTGCCAGCAGCTTAGGCATCCCTACAGGGAGGGATTATGGCTACACCTTC | CASSLGIPTGRDYGYTF
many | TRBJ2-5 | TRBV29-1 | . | TGCAGCGTGGGATCCAGGGGTCCATTCCAAGAGACCCAGTACTTC | CSVGSRGPFQETQYF
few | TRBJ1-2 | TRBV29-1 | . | TGCAGCGCAAGCGGCGGGGCGGACTATGGCTACACCTTC | CSASGGADYGYTF
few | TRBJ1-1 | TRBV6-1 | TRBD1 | TGTGCCAGCAGTGCTTGGACAGGGATGAACACTGAAGCTTTCTTT | CASSAWTGMNTEAFF
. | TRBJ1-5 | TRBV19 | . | TGTGCCAGTAGAGACCCCGGTGGCAGGGCCCAGCATTTT | CASRDPGGRAQHF
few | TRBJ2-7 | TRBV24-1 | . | TGTGCCACCAGTAGAGGAGGGGGCTACGAGCAGTACTTC | CATSRGGGYEQYF
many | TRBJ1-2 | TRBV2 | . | TGTGCCAGCAGTGATATACCGGGACACATTCAGTATGGCTACACCTTC | CASSDIPGHIQYGYTF
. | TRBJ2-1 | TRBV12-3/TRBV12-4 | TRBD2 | TGTGCCAGCAGTTCGGGACTAGCATCCTACAATGAGCAGTTCTTC | CASSSGLASYNEQFF
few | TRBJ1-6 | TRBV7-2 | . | TGTGCCAGCAGTCGCCTGACACAGCATAATTCACCCCTCCACTTT | CASSRLTQHNSPLHF
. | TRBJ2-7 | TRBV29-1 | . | TGCAGCGTTGGCGAAGGGTCACAGGGTCACCACGAGCAGTACTTC | CSVGEGSQGHHEQYF
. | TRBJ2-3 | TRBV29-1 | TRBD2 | TGCAGCGTTCGTAGCGGGAGTGGGGTCAGCACAGATACGCAGTATTTT | CSVRSGSGVSTDTQYF
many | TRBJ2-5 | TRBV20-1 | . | TGCAGTGCTAGGCGGTTCGGCAGGGGCCAATCCGGCGAGACCCAGTACTTC | CSARRFGRGQSGETQYF
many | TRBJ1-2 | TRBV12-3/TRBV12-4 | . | TGTGCCAGCAGTTTGTGGGGGGGTGGCTACACCTTC | CASSLWGGGYTF
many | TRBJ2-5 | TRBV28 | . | TGTGCCAGCAGAATTGCGAAGGAGACCCAGTACTTC | CASRIAKETQYF
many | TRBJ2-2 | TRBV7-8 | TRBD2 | TGTGCCAGCAGCTTATCTCGACTAGCGGGAGACACCGGGGAGCTGTTTTTT | CASSLSRLAGDTGELFF
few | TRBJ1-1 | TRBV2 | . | TGTGCCAGCAGTGCGGGCAGGGTATTTTTGGGCACTGAAGCTCTCTTT | CASSAGRVFLGTEALF
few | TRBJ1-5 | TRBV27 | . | TGTGCCAGCAGTTTATCTGGGGGGAATAGCAATCAGCCCCAGCATTTT | CASSLSGGNSNQPQHF
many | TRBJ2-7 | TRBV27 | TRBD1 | TGTGCCAGCAGTTTTGGGACAGGGGCCTACGAGCAGTACTTC | CASSFGTGAYEQYF
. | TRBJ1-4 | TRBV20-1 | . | TGCAGTGCGATACAGGGATCGGTGGCAACTAATGAAAAACTGTTTTTT | CSAIQGSVATNEKLFF
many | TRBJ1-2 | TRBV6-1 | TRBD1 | TGTGCCAGCATCCCAGGAGGGGGCTCTGGCTACACCTTC | CASIPGGGSGYTF
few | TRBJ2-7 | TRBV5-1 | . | TGCGCCAGCAGCTTGCCCGCGGAGTACGAGCAGTACTTC | CASSLPAEYEQYF
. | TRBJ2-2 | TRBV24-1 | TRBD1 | TGTGCCACCAGTGATTGGACAGGTGACACCGGGGAGCTGTTTTTT | CATSDWTGDTGELFF
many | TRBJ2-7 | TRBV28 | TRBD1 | TGTGCCAGCACCTCACAGGGGGTCCACGAGCAGTACTTC | CASTSQGVHEQYF
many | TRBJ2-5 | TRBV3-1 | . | TGTGCCAGCAGCCAATCAAAAGAGACCCAGTACTTC | CASSQSKETQYF